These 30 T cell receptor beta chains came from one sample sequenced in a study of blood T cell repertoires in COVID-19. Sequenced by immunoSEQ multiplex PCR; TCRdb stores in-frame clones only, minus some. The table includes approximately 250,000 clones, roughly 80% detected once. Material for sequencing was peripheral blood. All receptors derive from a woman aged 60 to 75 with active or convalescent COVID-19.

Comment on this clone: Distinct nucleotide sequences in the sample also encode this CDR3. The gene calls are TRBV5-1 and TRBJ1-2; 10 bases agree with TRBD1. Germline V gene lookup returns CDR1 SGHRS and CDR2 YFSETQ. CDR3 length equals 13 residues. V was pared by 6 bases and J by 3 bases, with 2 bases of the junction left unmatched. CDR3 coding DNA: TGCGCCAGCACCGGGACAGGGGACTATGGCTACACCTTC. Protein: CASTGTGDYGYTF. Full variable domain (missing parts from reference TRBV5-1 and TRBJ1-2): KAGVTQTPRYLIKTRGQQVTLSCSPISGHRSVSWYQQTPGQGLQFLFEYFSETQRNKGNFPGRFSGRQFSNSRSEMNVSTLELGDSALYLCASTGTGDYGYTFGSGTRLTVV.

The chain's CDR3 is CASSSQGAPNTGELFF. The CDR3 DNA sequence: TGTGCCAGCAGTTCACAGGGGGCGCCGAACACCGGGGAGCTGTTTTTT. V usage is TRBV28 and J usage is TRBJ2-2; 9 bases match TRBD1. Germline CDR1 reads MDHEN; CDR2 reads SYDVKM. The length of the CDR3 is 16 residues. Trimming cost V 4 bases and J 0 bases; bases outside gene matches: 3.

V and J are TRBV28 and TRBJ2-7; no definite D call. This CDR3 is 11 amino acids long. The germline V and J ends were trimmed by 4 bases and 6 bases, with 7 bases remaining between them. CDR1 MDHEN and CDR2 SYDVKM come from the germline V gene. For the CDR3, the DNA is TGTGCCAGCAGTTCCCTCGGCGAGCAGTACTTC. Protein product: CASSSLGEQYF.

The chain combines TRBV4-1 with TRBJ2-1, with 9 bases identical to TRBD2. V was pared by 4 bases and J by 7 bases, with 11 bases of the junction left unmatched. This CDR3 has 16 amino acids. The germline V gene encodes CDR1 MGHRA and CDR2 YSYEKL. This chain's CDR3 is CASSPPPGTSYNEQFF. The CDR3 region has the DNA TGCGCCAGCAGCCCCCCCCCGGGGACTAGCTATAATGAGCAGTTCTTC.

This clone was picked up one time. CDR3 in DNA: TGTGCCAGTAGTCCCCGGACAGGGGGCAACTCTGGGGCCAACGTCCTGACTTTC. It specifies CASSPRTGGNSGANVLTF. This chain joins TRBV19 and TRBJ2-6, with TRBD1 matching 11 bases. Germline CDR1 is LNHDA and CDR2 is SQIVND (reference sequence). CDR3 length: 18 amino acids. V lost 5 bases and J lost 0; bases outside the gene matches: 6.

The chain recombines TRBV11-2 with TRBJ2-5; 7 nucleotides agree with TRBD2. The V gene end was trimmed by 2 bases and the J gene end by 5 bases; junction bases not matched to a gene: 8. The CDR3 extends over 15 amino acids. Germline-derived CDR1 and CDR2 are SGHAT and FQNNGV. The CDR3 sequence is CASSLLAAYPETQYF. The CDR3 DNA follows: TGTGCCAGCAGCTTACTAGCGGCCTACCCCGAGACCCAGTACTTC.

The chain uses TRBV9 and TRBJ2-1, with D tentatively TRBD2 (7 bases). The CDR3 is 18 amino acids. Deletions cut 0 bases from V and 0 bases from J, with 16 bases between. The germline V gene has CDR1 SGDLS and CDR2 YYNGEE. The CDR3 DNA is TGTGCCAGCAGCGTAGATTTGGGGGGGCTAAGCTCCTACAATGAGCAGTTCTTC. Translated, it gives CASSVDLGGLSSYNEQFF. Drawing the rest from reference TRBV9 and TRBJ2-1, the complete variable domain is DSGVTQTPKHLITATGQRVTLRCSPRSGDLSVYWYQQSLDQGLQFLIQYYNGEERAKGNILERFSAQQFPDLHSELNLSSLELGDSALYFCASSVDLGGLSSYNEQFFGPGTRLTVL.

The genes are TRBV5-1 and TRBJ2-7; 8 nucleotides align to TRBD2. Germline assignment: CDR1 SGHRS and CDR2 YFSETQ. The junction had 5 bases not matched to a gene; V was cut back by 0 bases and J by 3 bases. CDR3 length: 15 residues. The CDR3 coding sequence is TGCGCCAGCAGCTTGGCCCCAAGCGGGAGCTACGAGCAGTACTTC. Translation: CASSLAPSGSYEQYF.

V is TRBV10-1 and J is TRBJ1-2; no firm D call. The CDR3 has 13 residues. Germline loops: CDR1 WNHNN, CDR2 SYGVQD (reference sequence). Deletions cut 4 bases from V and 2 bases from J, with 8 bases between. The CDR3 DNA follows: TGCGCCAGCAGTGTATCGGTGAACTATGGCTACACCTTC. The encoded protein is CASSVSVNYGYTF.

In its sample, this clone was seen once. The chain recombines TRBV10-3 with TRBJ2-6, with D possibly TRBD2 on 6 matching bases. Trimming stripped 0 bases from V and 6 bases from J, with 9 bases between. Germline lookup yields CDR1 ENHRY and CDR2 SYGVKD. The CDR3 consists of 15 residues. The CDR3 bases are TGTGCCATCAGTGAGTCATCGGGAGTGGCCAACGTCCTGACTTTC. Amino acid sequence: CAISESSGVANVLTF.

This CDR3 reads CASSLQGTDTQYF. CDR3 nucleotides: TGTGCCAGCAGCCTTCAGGGGACAGATACGCAGTATTTT. This chain uses TRBV7-9 with TRBJ2-3; TRBD1 might be the D (6 bases). With 5 bases removed from V and 3 bases from J, the gap between germline ends came to 9 bases. Germline CDR1 and CDR2: SEHNR and FQNEAQ (reference sequence). This CDR3 is built from 13 residues. Together with reference TRBV7-9 and TRBJ2-3, the CDR3 gives the full variable domain: DTGVSQNPRHKITKRGQNVTFRCDPISEHNRLYWYRQTLGQGPEFLTYFQNEAQLEKSRLLSDRFSAERPKGSFSTLEIQRTEQGDSAMYLCASSLQGTDTQYFGPGTRLTVL.

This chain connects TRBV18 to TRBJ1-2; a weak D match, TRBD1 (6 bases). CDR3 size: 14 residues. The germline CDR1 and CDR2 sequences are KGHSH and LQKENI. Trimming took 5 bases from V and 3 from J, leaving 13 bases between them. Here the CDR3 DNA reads TGTGCCAGCTCAAGAAGACAGGTGGACTATGGCTACACCTTC. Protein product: CASSRRQVDYGYTF.

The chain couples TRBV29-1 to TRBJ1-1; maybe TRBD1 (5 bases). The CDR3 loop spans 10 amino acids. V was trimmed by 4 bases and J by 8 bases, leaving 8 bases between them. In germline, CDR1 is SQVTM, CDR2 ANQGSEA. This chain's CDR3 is CSVVTAEAFF. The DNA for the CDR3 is TGCAGCGTTGTGACAGCGGAAGCTTTCTTT.

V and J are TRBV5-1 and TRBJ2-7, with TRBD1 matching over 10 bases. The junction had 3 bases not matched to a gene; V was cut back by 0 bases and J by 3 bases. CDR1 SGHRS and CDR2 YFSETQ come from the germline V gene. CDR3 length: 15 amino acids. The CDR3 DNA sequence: TGCGCCAGCAGCTTGGGACAGGGGGCATTCTACGAGCAGTACTTC. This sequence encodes CASSLGQGAFYEQYF.

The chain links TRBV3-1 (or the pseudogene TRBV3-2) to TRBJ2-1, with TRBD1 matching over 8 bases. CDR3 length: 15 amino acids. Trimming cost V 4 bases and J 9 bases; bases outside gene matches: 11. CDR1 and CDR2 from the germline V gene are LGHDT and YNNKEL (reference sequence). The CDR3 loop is CASSPPRGREVEQFF. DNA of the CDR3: TGTGCCAGCAGCCCCCCCAGGGGGCGTGAGGTTGAGCAGTTCTTC.

CDR3 DNA: TGTGCCAGCAGTACAACTAGCGGGAAAGGGTACGAGCAGTACTTC. The encoded protein is CASSTTSGKGYEQYF. The J gene is TRBJ2-7, the V gene TRBV6-5; 10 bases map to TRBD2. Unmatched junction bases numbered 8, after V lost 5 bases and J lost 4 bases. Germline-derived CDR1 and CDR2 are MNHEY and SVGAGI. CDR3 length equals 15 residues.

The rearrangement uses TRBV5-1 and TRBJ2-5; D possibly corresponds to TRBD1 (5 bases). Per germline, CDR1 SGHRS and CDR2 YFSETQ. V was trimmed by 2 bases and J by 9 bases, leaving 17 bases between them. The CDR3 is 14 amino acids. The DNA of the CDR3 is TGCGCCAGCAGCTTCCTTCCCGCCGAAGGGGCCCAGTACTTC. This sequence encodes CASSFLPAEGAQYF.

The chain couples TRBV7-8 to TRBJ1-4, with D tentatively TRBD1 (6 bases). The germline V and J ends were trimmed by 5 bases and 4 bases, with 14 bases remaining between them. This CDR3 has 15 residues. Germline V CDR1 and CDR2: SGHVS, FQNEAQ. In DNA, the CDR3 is TGTGCCAGCAGCGTAACAGGGCTCATTAATGAAAAACTGTTTTTT. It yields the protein CASSVTGLINEKLFF. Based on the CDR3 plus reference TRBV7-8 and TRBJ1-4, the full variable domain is GAGVSQSPRYKVAKRGQDVALRCDPISGHVSLFWYQQALGQGPEFLTYFQNEAQLDKSGLPSDRFFAERPEGSVSTLKIQRTQQEDSAVYLCASSVTGLINEKLFFGSGTQLSVL.

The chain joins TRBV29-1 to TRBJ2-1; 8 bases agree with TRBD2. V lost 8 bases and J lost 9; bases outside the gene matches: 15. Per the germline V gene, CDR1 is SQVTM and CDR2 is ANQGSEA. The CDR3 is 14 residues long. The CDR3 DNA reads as TGCAGCTCTACCCGGGGTAGCGGGGTCAGTGAGCAGTTCTTC. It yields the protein CSSTRGSGVSEQFF.

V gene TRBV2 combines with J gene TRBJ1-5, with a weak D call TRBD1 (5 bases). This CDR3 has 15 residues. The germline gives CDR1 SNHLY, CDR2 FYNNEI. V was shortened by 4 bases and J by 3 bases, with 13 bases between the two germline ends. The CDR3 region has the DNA TGTGCCAGCAGTGTCATAGCAGGGCCCAATCAGCCCCAGCATTTT. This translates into CASSVIAGPNQPQHF.

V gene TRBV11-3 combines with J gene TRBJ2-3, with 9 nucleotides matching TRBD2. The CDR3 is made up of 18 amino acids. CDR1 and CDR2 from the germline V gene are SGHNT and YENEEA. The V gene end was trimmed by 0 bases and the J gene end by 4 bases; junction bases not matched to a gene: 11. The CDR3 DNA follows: TGTGCCAGCAGCTTAGAGGGCGGGTCTAGCGGGACGGCAGATACGCAGTATTTT. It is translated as CASSLEGGSSGTADTQYF.

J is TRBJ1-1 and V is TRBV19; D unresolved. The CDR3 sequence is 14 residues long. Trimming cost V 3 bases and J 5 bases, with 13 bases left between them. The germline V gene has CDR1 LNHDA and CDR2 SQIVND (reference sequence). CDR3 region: CASSISSMRTEAFF. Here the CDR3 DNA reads TGTGCCAGTAGTATTTCGTCGATGAGGACTGAAGCTTTCTTT.

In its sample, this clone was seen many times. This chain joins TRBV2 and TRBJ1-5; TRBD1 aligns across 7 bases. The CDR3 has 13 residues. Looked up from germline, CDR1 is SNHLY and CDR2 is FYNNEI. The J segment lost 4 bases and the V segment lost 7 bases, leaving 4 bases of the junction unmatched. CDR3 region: CASKGQWNQPQHF. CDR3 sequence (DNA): TGTGCCAGCAAGGGACAGTGGAATCAGCCCCAGCATTTT.

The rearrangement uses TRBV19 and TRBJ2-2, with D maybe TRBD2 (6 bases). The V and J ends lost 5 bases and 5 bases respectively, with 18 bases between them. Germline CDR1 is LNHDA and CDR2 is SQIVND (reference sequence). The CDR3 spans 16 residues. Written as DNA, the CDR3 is TGTGCCAGTAGTCGAGCCCGGCAGGGAGGTACCGGGGAGCTGTTTTTT. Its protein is CASSRARQGGTGELFF.

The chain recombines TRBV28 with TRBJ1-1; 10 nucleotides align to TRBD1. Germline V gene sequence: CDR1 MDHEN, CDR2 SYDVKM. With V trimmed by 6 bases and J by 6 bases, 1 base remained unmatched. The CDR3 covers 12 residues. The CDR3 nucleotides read TGTGCCAGCAGGACAGGGGGCTCTGAAGCTTTCTTT. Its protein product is CASRTGGSEAFF.

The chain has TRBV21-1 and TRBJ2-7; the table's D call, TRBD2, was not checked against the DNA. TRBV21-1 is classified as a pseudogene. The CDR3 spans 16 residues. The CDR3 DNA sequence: TGTGCCAGCAGCAAAGTATCTAGCGGGGTCGCGTGGGAGCAGTACGTC. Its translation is CASSKVSSGVAWEQYV.

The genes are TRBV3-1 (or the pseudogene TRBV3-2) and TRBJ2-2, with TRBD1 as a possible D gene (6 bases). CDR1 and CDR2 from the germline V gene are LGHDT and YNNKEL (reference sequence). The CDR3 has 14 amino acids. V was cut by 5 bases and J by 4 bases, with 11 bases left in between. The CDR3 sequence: CASSSPRGTGELFF. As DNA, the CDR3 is TGTGCCAGCAGCAGCCCCAGGGGCACCGGGGAGCTGTTTTTT.

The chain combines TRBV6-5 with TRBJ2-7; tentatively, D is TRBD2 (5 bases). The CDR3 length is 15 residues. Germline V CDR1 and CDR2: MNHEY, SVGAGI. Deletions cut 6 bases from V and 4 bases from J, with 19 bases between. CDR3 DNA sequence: TGTGCCAGCAGCGTCGGAGGAGTACCGGCTTACGAGCAGTACTTC. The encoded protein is CASSVGGVPAYEQYF.

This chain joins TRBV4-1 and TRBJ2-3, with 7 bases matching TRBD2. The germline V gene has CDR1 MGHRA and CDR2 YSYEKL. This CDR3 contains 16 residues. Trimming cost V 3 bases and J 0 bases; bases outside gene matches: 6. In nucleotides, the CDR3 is TGCGCCAGCAGCCATGTCGAGCGGGGTAGCACAGATACGCAGTATTTT. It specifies CASSHVERGSTDTQYF.

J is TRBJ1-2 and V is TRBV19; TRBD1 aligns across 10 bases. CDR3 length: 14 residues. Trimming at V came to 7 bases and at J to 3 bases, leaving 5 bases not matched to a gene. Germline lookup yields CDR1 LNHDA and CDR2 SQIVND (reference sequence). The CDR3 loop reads CASTPDRGDYGYTF. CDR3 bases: TGTGCCAGTACTCCGGACAGGGGGGACTATGGCTACACCTTC.